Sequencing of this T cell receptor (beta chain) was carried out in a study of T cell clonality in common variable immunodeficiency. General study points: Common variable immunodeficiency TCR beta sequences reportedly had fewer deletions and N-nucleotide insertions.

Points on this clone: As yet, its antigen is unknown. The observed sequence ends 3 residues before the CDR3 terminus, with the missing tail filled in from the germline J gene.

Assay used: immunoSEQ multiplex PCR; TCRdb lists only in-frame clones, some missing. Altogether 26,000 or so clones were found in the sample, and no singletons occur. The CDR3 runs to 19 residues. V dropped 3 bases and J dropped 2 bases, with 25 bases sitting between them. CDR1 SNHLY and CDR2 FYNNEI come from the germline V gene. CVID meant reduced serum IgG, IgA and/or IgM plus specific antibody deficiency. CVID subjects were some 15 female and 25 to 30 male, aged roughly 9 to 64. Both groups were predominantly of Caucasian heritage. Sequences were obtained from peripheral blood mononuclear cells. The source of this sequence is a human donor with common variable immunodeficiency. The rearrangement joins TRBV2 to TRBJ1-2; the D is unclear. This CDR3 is CASSEFLPGESGTNYGYTF. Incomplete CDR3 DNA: TGTGCCAGCAGTGAGTTTTTACCTGGAGAGTCAGGCACAAACTATGGC. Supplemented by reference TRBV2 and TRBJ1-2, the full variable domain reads EPEVTQTPSHQVTQMGQEVILRCVPISNHLYFYWYRQILGQKVEFLVSFYNNEISEKSEIFDDQFSVERPDGSNFTLKIRSTKLEDSAMYFCASSEFLPGESGTNYGYTFGSGTRLTVV.